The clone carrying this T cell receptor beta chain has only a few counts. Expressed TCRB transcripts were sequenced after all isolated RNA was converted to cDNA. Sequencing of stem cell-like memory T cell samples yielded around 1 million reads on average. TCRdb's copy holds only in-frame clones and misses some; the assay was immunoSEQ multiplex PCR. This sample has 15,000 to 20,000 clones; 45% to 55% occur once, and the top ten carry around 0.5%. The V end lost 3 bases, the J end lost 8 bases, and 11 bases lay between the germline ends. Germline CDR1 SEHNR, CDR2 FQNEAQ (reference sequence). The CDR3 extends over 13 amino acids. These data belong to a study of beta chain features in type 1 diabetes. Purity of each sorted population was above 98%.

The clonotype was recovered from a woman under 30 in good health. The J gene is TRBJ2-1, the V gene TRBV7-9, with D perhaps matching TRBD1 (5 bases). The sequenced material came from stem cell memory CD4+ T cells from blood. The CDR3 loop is CASSFRSRDEQFF. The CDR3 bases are TGTGCCAGCAGCTTTCGTAGCAGGGATGAGCAGTTCTTC. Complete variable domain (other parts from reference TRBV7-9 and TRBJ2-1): DTGVSQNPRHKITKRGQNVTFRCDPISEHNRLYWYRQTLGQGPEFLTYFQNEAQLEKSRLLSDRFSAERPKGSFSTLEIQRTEQGDSAMYLCASSFRSRDEQFFGPGTRLTVL.